The text below deals with one TCR beta chain. This may stem from a read error, because a much larger clone lies one nucleotide away. Starting material of about 480 ng total RNA yielded TCR beta cDNA via a constant-region primer. For TCR beta, libraries were produced by three nested multiplex PCR rounds using slightly modified ARM-PCR. Primers for the first two PCR rounds were TRBV1-TRBV30 forward primers and a C-beta reverse primer (about 9 cycles per round). TCRdb analysed the multiplex PCR reads with MiXCR anew, one entry per CDR3 protein. The sample holds over 100,000 distinct CDR3 sequences, around 65% seen once. CDR1 GTSNPN and CDR2 SVGIG come from the germline V gene (reference sequence). The CDR3 runs to 13 residues. The V end lost 4 bases, the J end lost 9 bases, and 16 bases lay between the germline ends. The data derive from a study of tumor-infiltrating lymphocytes in primary liver carcinoma.

Starting material for RNA and DNA co-extraction consisted of roughly 18-34 mg of unsorted bulk tissue. Specimen: tumor-adjacent normal liver tissue. The chain couples TRBV30 to TRBJ2-1, with D uncertain. The receptor's source is a woman in her fifties or sixties with primary liver carcinoma and hepatitis B virus infection. The CDR3: CAWKKNMGSEQFF. In DNA form, the CDR3 reads TGTGCCTGGAAGAAGAATATGGGCAGTGAGCAGTTCTTC.